A selection of T cell receptor beta chains follows, all from one sample in a study of blood T cells in healthy people across ages. TCRdb redid the calling of the 5' RACE reads with MiXCR, one entry per CDR3 protein. The sample includes hundreds of thousands of distinct CDR3 sequences, under 80% of them seen just once. Input material: blood. All receptors come from a man aged 25 to 40 in good health. Each CDR3 is given with its conserved first and last residue. The order of the fields is V gene, D gene, J gene, clone size, CDR3 DNA, CDR3 protein. D genes are given only for firm matches. Size tells how often a clone was seen (once, few, many) or the class of an expanded clone, and some rows leave it out.

TRBV28,-,TRBJ1-4,-,TGTGCCAGCAGTTCTGGGACATCTGCAACTAATAAAAAACTGTTTTTT,CASSSGTSATNKKLFF
TRBV25-1,-,TRBJ1-1,-,TGTGCCAGCCGAGGACAGACTTTGAACACTGAAGCTTTCTTT,CASRGQTLNTEAFF
TRBV12-3/TRBV12-4,TRBD1,TRBJ2-5,few,TGTGCCAGCAGTAGAAGGGACAGGGAAGAGACCCAGTACTTC,CASSRRDREETQYF
TRBV5-1,TRBD1,TRBJ2-7,-,TGTGCCAGCAGCGCGACAGGGGGCTCCTACGAGCAGTACTTC,CASSATGGSYEQYF
TRBV11-2,TRBD1,TRBJ2-4,-,TGTGCCAGCAGCCCCAAGGGGGCGACCCAGGGCAAAAACATTCAGTACTTC,CASSPKGATQGKNIQYF
TRBV20-1,-,TRBJ2-7,-,TGCAGTGCTAGAAGGGGGGCCGCCTTCTACGAGCAGTACTTC,CSARRGAAFYEQYF
TRBV6-5,-,TRBJ2-6,-,TGTGCCAGCAGTAATACAGGATTTGGGGCCAACGTCCTGACTTTC,CASSNTGFGANVLTF
TRBV6-5,-,TRBJ2-7,-,TGTGCCAGCAGTTATTCTTCGCCGGGACGGCGCTCCTACGAGCAGTACTTC,CASSYSSPGRRSYEQYF
TRBV5-1,-,TRBJ2-5,few,TGCGCCAGCAGCTTGGTCGAGCCTCAAGAGACCCAGTACTTC,CASSLVEPQETQYF
TRBV10-3,-,TRBJ2-5,-,TGTGCCATCAGTGAGGTGATCGTAGAGACCCAGTACTTC,CAISEVIVETQYF
TRBV14,-,TRBJ1-4,-,TGTGCCAGCAGCCAGTGGGTGTTTAATGAAAAACTGTTTTTT,CASSQWVFNEKLFF
TRBV27,TRBD2,TRBJ2-3,once,TGTGCCAGCCGGAGGGCTAGCGGGGTTTTAGATACGCAGTATTTT,CASRRASGVLDTQYF
TRBV7-2,-,TRBJ2-5,few,TGTGCCAGCAGCCCACCAGGCGCAAGAAGGGAGACCCAGTACTTC,CASSPPGARRETQYF
TRBV30,TRBD1,TRBJ1-2,few,TGTGCCTGGACCCCGGACAGGATGGGGGTATATGGCTACACCTTC,CAWTPDRMGVYGYTF
TRBV15,-,TRBJ2-2,-,TGTGCCACCAGCAGAGAGGCGGGAAACACCGGGGAGCTGTTTTTT,CATSREAGNTGELFF
TRBV6-5,-,TRBJ1-2,-,TGTGCCAGCAGTTCCCCGGGACTGGGAGGGTATGGCTACACCTTC,CASSSPGLGGYGYTF
TRBV4-3,TRBD1,TRBJ2-7,-,TGCGCCAGCGGCCAAGGGGACAGCTACTCCTACGAGCAGTACTTC,CASGQGDSYSYEQYF
TRBV6-2/TRBV6-3,-,TRBJ1-1,once,TGTGCCAGCAGATGGACACAGAACACTGAAGCTTTCTTT,CASRWTQNTEAFF
TRBV2,-,TRBJ2-5,-,TGTGCCAGCCTTCGGCCGAGAACCTGGAGAGAGACCCAGTACTTC,CASLRPRTWRETQYF
TRBV29-1,TRBD1,TRBJ2-7,few,TGCAGCGTTGAAGCCGGCGGGACAGGAATCCACGAGCAGTACTTC,CSVEAGGTGIHEQYF
TRBV20-1,-,TRBJ1-2,-,TGCAGTGCTAGTGGAGGCAGCATAACTAACTATGGCTACACCTTC,CSASGGSITNYGYTF
TRBV6-2/TRBV6-3,TRBD1,TRBJ2-7,-,TGTGCCAGCACCCCGGGACAGGGGACCCACGAGCAGTACTTC,CASTPGQGTHEQYF
TRBV7-7,-,TRBJ2-2,few,TGTGCTAGCAGCTTAGCGCGGCTATCTAACACCGGGGAGCTGTTTTTT,CASSLARLSNTGELFF
TRBV11-2,TRBD2,TRBJ2-1,-,TGTGCCAGCAGCCGCGGACTAGCGGGGACTAGCTCCTACAATGAGCAGTTCTTC,CASSRGLAGTSSYNEQFF
TRBV12-3/TRBV12-4,TRBD2,TRBJ2-1,-,TGTGCCAGCTCGGGACTAGCGTACGTGGATGAGCAGTTCTTC,CASSGLAYVDEQFF
TRBV20-1,-,TRBJ2-1,-,TGCAGTGCTAGAGACCGGGACTTGGCCGCTGAGCAGTTCTTC,CSARDRDLAAEQFF
TRBV21-1,-,TRBJ2-1,-,TGTGCCAGCAGCAAAACAAGCCAGGTGAAGTTCTTC,CASSKTSQVKFF
TRBV11-2,-,TRBJ1-2,-,TGTGCCAGCAGCTTCGCGGGTCTTTGGGCGCGTAACTATGGCTACACCTTC,CASSFAGLWARNYGYTF
TRBV12-3/TRBV12-4,-,TRBJ2-7,-,TGTGCCAGCAGTTTCAACGGGGGGCGAGGTATGGAGCAGTACTTC,CASSFNGGRGMEQYF
TRBV25-1,TRBD2,TRBJ2-5,few,TGTGCCAGCAGTGATTTGGGGGGGTCTGGCGAGACCCAGTACTTC,CASSDLGGSGETQYF
TRBV7-2,TRBD1,TRBJ2-1,few,TGTGCCAGCAGCCGGGACAGTGTCTACAATGAGCAGTTCTTC,CASSRDSVYNEQFF
TRBV4-3,-,TRBJ2-2,-,TGCGCCAGCAGCCGAGATTGGGGGGGGCCCTTCACCGGGGAGCTGTTTTTT,CASSRDWGGPFTGELFF
TRBV7-9,-,TRBJ1-2,few,TGTGCCAGCTTGTCGACAGAAAAATTCTATGGCTACACCTTC,CASLSTEKFYGYTF
TRBV3-1,-,TRBJ2-1,-,TGTGCCAGCAGCCCCGGACAGCTAAGTTACAATGAGCAGTTCTTC,CASSPGQLSYNEQFF
TRBV14,-,TRBJ2-1,-,TGTGCCAGCAGCCCGGGGTGGAGCTCCTACAATGAGCAGTTCTTC,CASSPGWSSYNEQFF
TRBV20-1,TRBD2,TRBJ2-5,-,TGCAGTGCCGTGCTAGCGGGGGGAAGAGAGACCCAGTACTTC,CSAVLAGGRETQYF
TRBV9,-,TRBJ2-3,-,TGTGCCAGCAGCGTAGAGCCCTCGGCAGATACGCAGTATTTT,CASSVEPSADTQYF
TRBV30,-,TRBJ1-1,-,TGTGCCTGGAGTGTAGAATTTAAGAACACTGAAGCTTTCTTT,CAWSVEFKNTEAFF
TRBV6-6,-,TRBJ2-7,few,TGTGCCAGCAGTTATGACAGTTTCTCCTACGAGCAGTACTTC,CASSYDSFSYEQYF
TRBV5-1,TRBD2,TRBJ2-1,-,TGCGCCACATCCTTAGGGCGGGGGGTATACAATGAGCAGTTCTTC,CATSLGRGVYNEQFF
TRBV6-2/TRBV6-3,-,TRBJ2-7,-,TGTGCCAGCAGTTGGGACTTGACCTACGAGCAGTACTTC,CASSWDLTYEQYF
TRBV6-6,-,TRBJ2-3,few,TGTGCCAGCAGTTACTCGAGCGGGCGCGGGGATACGCAGTATTTT,CASSYSSGRGDTQYF
TRBV2,TRBD1,TRBJ2-7,-,TGTGCCAGCAGTGTGGTGGGACAGGGTGGAAACGAGCAGTACTTC,CASSVVGQGGNEQYF
TRBV3-1,-,TRBJ1-6,-,TGTGCCAGCAGCCAAGACATCGGGAATTCACCCCTCCACTTT,CASSQDIGNSPLHF
TRBV4-3,-,TRBJ2-7,-,TGCGCCAGCAGCCAAGAACTAGGGCCTACCTACGAGCAGTACTTC,CASSQELGPTYEQYF
TRBV7-8,TRBD2,TRBJ2-7,-,TGTGCCAGCAGCCCCGAACCCAGTAGCGGGGACCCCTACGAGCAGTACTTC,CASSPEPSSGDPYEQYF
TRBV12-3/TRBV12-4,-,TRBJ1-6,-,TGTGCCAGCAGGGGAACATGGGGAAAGAATTCACCCCTCCACTTT,CASRGTWGKNSPLHF
TRBV9,TRBD2,TRBJ2-3,-,TGTGCCAGCAGCCTAACTACCAGCGGGGGGAGACCAGATACGCAGTATTTT,CASSLTTSGGRPDTQYF
TRBV12-3/TRBV12-4,TRBD1,TRBJ1-1,-,TGTGCCAGCACCCTAGGGGGCTCGAACACTGAAGCTTTCTTT,CASTLGGSNTEAFF
TRBV3-1,-,TRBJ2-7,-,TGTGCCAGCAGCCTCTCCGGGAGCAAAGCCGGCGAGCAGTACTTC,CASSLSGSKAGEQYF
TRBV5-1,-,TRBJ2-3,-,TGCGCCAGCAACTTGGCCGGGACCTTGGATACGCAGTATTTT,CASNLAGTLDTQYF
TRBV10-3,-,TRBJ2-3,-,TGTGCCATCAATCAGGGGCTAAGCACAGATACGCAGTATTTT,CAINQGLSTDTQYF
TRBV20-1,-,TRBJ1-1,few,TGCAGTGCTAGAGATGAAACAGGGATGAACACTGAAGCTTTCTTT,CSARDETGMNTEAFF
TRBV3-1,TRBD1,TRBJ1-4,-,TGTGCCAGCAGCCAACAGACAGGGGCGAATGAAAAACTGTTTTTT,CASSQQTGANEKLFF